Listed here is a single TCR beta chain. It was about 190 ng DNA, 25,000 to 35,000 T cell genomes, that sorted-subset replicate PCRs used. Profiled with immunoSEQ multiplex PCR; TCRdb holds only in-frame clones, not every one. The sample comprises about 320,000 clones, around 87% of which are singletons, and around 15% rests with the top ten. The data derive from a study of shared clonotypes between healthy human individuals. V gave up 2 bases and J gave up 4 bases; unmatched junction bases: 11. This CDR3 is 17 amino acids long. From germline, CDR1 is MDHEN and CDR2 SYDVKM. V is TRBV28 and J is TRBJ2-7, with TRBD2 matching over 10 bases. The clonotype originates from a man aged 18 to 30 in good health. Sequenced sample: memory CD8+ T cells sorted from blood. Subset given: CD45RO+ cells pooled with CCR7-negative TemRA cells. The CDR3 spells CASSLDRGSGGTYEQYF. The CDR3 DNA sequence: TGTGCCAGCAGTTTAGACCGGGGTAGCGGGGGGACGTACGAGCAGTACTTC.